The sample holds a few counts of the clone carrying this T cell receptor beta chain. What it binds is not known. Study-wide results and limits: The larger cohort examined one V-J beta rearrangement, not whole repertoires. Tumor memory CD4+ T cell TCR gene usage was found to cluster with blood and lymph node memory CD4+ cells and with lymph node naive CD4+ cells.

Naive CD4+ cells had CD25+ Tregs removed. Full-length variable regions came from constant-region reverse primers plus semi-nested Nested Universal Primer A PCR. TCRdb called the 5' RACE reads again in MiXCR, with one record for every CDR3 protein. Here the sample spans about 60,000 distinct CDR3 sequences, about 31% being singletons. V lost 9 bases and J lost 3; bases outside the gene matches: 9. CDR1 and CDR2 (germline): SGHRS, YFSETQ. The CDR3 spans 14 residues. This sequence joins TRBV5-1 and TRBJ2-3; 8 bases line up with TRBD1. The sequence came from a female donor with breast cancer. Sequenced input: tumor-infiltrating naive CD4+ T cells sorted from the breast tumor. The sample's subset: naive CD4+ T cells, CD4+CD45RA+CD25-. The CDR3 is CATTTDRATDTQYF. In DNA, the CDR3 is TGCGCCACCACCACGGACAGGGCGACAGATACGCAGTATTTT.